This T cell receptor (beta chain) was profiled in a study of blood T cell repertoires in COVID-19. In the study overall: Material from acute and convalescent COVID-19 was sourced from the United States, Italy and Spain. Nucleic acid was either cDNA or gDNA, and it came from T cells, B-cell-depleted T cells, or PBMCs.

Under the authors' procedure: Amplification with reference gene primers provided the estimates of nucleated cell counts. Clones were sequenced by immunoSEQ multiplex PCR, and TCRdb holds only the in-frame ones, with some missing. The DNA was the basis for D and trimming; V, J and clone size are from that table. The data hold about 73,000 clones, with roughly 83% observed a single time. Germline V gives CDR1 LNHDA, CDR2 SQIVND (reference sequence). V gave up 1 base and J gave up 7 bases, with 8 bases separating them. The CDR3 sequence is 13 residues long. The source material was peripheral blood. The sequence was obtained from a man older than 75 with active or convalescent COVID-19. V and J are TRBV19 and TRBJ1-5, with D hard to call. For the CDR3, the DNA is TGTGCCAGTAGTATAGGGGTGGAGCAGCCCCAGCATTTT. Its protein product is CASSIGVEQPQHF.